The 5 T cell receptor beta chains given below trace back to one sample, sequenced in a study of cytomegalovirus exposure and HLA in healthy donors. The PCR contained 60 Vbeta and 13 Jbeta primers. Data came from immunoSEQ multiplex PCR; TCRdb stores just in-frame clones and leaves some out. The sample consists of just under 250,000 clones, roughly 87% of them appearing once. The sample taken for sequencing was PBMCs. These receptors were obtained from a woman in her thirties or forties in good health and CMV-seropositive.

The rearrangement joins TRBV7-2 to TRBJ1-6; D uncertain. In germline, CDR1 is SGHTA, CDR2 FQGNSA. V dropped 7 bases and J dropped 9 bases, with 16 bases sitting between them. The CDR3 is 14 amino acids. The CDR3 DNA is TGTGCCAGCACTACTAGGGTTAGAGGTTCACCCCTCCACTTT. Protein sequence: CASTTRVRGSPLHF.

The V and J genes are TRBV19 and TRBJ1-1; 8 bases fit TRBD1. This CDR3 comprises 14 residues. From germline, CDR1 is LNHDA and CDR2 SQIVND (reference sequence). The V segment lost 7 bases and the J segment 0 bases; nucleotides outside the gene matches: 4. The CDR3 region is CASIPDRVNTEAFF. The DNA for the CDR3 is TGTGCCAGTATACCGGACAGGGTGAACACTGAAGCTTTCTTT.

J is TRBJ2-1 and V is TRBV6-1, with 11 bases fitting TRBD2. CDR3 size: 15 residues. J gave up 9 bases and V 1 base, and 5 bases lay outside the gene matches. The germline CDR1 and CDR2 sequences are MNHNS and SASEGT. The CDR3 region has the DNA TGTGCCAGCAGTGAAGGACTAGCGGGATTGGGTGAGCAGTTCTTC. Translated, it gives CASSEGLAGLGEQFF.

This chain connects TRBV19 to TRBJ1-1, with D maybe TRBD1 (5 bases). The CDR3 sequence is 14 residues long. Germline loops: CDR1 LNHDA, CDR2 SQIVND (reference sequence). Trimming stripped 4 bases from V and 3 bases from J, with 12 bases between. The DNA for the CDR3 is TGTGCCAGTAGTAGGAGACAGAGCTACACTGAAGCTTTCTTT. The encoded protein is CASSRRQSYTEAFF.

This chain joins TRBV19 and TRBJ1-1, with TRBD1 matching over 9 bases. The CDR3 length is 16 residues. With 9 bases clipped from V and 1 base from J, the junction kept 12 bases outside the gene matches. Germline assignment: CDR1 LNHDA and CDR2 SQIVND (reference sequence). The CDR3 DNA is TGTGCCAGCCGACCACAGGGGGCGAGAAGGAACACTGAAGCTTTCTTT. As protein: CASRPQGARRNTEAFF.